This T cell receptor (beta chain) is drawn from a study of T-cell reconstitution after alpha-beta-depleted transplantation in children. Study results and limitations: T-cell counts and diversity were attributed mostly to newly produced T cells one year after transplant.

This clonotype was counted between two and nine times. Antigen specificity is unknown. For TCRbeta, the library was prepared with unique molecular identifiers. TCRdb reanalysed the PCR reads using MiXCR and keeps one entry per CDR3 protein. This sample has about 980,000 distinct CDR3 sequences; about 29% occur once, and the top ten carry about 28%. Trimming cost V 6 bases and J 4 bases, with 13 bases left between them. The CDR3 contains 15 residues. Germline CDR1 and CDR2: SGHTA and FQGNSA. The source was PBMCs, mostly from graft donor cells, collected 360 days after TCRalphabeta/CD19-depleted stem cell transplant. This TCR came from a boy in the first two years of life who had a stem cell transplant for SCID, so the T cells may come from the graft donor. The rearrangement uses TRBV7-2 and TRBJ1-6; no clear D gene. This CDR3 is CASREGGEYNSPLHF. The CDR3 DNA reads as TGTGCCAGCAGAGAGGGTGGGGAGTATAATTCACCCCTCCACTTT.